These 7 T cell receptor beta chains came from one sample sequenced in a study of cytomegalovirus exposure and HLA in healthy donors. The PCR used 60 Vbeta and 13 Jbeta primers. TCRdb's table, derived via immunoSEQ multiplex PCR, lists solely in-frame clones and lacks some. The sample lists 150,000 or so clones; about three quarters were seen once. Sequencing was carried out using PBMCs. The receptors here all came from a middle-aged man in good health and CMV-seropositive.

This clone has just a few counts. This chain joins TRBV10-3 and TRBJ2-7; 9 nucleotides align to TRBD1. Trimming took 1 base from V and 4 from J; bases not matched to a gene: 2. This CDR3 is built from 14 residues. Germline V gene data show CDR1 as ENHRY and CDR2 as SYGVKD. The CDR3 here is CAISEWGQGYEQYF. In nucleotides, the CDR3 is TGTGCCATCAGTGAGTGGGGACAGGGTTACGAGCAGTACTTC.

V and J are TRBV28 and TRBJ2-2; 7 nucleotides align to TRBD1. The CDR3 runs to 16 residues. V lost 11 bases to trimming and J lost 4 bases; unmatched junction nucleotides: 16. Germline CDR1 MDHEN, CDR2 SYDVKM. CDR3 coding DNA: TGTGCCGGCTCGAATGGGGACAGATATTCCACCGGGGAGCTGTTTTTT. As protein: CAGSNGDRYSTGELFF. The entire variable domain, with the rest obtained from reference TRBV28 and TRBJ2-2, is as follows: DVKVTQSSRYLVKRTGEKVFLECVQDMDHENMFWYRQDPGLGLRLIYFSYDVKMKEKGDIPEGYSVSREKKERFSLILESASTNQTSMYLCAGSNGDRYSTGELFFGEGSRLTVL.

CDR3 coding DNA: TGTGCCAGTAGGGGCTCACTAGTTGAGACCCAGTACTTC. Protein sequence: CASRGSLVETQYF. The chain combines TRBV19 with TRBJ2-5; possible D gene TRBD2, 5 bases. V lost 6 bases, J lost 5 bases, and 13 bases lay in between. The CDR3 runs to 13 residues. Per the germline V gene, CDR1 is LNHDA and CDR2 is SQIVND (reference sequence). The whole variable domain, filled in from reference TRBV19 and TRBJ2-5, reads DGGITQSPKYLFRKEGQNVTLSCEQNLNHDAMYWYRQDPGQGLRLIYYSQIVNDFQKGDIAEGYSVSREKKESFPLTVTSAQKNPTAFYLCASRGSLVETQYFGPGTRLLVL.

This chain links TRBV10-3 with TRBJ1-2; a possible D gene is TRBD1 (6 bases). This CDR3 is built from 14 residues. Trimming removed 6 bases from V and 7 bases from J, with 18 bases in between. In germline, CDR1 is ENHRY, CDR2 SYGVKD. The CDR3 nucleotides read TGTGCCATCAGCCTGGTACAGGGTGATGGTGGCTACACCTTC. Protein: CAISLVQGDGGYTF.

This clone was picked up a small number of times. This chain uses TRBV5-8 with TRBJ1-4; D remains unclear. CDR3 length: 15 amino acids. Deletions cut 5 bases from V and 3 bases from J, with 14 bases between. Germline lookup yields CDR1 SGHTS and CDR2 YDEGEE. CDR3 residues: CASSQGGLANEKLFF. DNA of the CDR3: TGTGCCAGCAGTCAAGGAGGCTTAGCTAATGAAAAACTGTTTTTT.

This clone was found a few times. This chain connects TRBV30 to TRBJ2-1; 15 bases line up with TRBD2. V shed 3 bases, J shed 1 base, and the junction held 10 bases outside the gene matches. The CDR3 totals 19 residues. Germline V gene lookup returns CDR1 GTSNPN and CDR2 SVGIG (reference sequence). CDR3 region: CAWSLPGLAGGGSYNEQFF. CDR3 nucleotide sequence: TGTGCCTGGAGCTTACCGGGACTAGCGGGAGGAGGATCCTACAATGAGCAGTTCTTC.

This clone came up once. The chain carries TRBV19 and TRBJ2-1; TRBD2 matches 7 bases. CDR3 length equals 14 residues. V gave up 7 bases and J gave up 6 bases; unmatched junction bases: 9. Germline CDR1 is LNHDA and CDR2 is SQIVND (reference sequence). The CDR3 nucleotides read TGTGCCAGTAAGGTGGGGACGGGGGGCAATGAGCAGTTCTTC. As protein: CASKVGTGGNEQFF.